This T cell receptor (beta chain) was documented in a study of regulatory T cells in long-lasting Graves disease. Building of the TCR beta libraries involved iRepertoire HTBI primers and Arm-PCR of CDR3 regions. TCRdb called the multiplex PCR reads again in MiXCR, with one record for every CDR3 protein. The sample carries a few hundred thousand distinct CDR3 sequences, under 25% recorded once. Time point in this sample: persistent/refractory GD, antithyroid drugs over 5 years with positive TRAb. PBMC-extracted RNA yielded the TCR library. This clonotype was found many times. The clonotype was recovered from a female donor with Graves disease. Sequencing used peripheral blood mononuclear cells (PBMCs), obtained when the disease was refractory, from a patient treated with antithyroid drugs.

The CDR3 DNA reads as TGTGCCAGCAGTGCCCCAAAGGGAGGGCCATCCTACGAGCAGTACTTC. Its translation: CASSAPKGGPSYEQYF. The chain links TRBV28 to TRBJ2-7; 7 bases are a match to TRBD2. From germline, CDR1 is MDHEN and CDR2 SYDVKM. The CDR3 runs 16 residues. After removal of 5 bases from V and 1 base from J, the junction contained 11 bases not matched to a gene. The full variable domain, rest sourced from reference TRBV28 and TRBJ2-7, is DVKVTQSSRYLVKRTGEKVFLECVQDMDHENMFWYRQDPGLGLRLIYFSYDVKMKEKGDIPEGYSVSREKKERFSLILESASTNQTSMYLCASSAPKGGPSYEQYFGPGTRLTVT.